This TCR beta chain was recovered during a study of shared clonotypes between healthy human individuals. Study summary: Used for every donor were three CD4 naive, three CD4 memory, two CD8 naive and one CD8 memory plate. Study conclusions and caveats: Around 4.7% was the fraction of naive CD4 clonotypes found shared across several donors.

For sorted subsets, roughly 200 ng DNA per replicate equaled around 30,000 T cell genomes. Here immunoSEQ multiplex PCR was the method, and the copy in TCRdb shows in-frame clones only, minus some. This sample has 1,500,000 or so clones, with 96% found just once. This CDR3 spans 13 amino acids. V was shortened by 7 bases and J by 4 bases, with 11 bases between the two germline ends. Per the germline V gene, CDR1 is MGHDK and CDR2 is SYGVNS. Splitting of CD4+ cells produced CD45RA+ naive and CD45RA-negative memory subsets. About this clone: Its antigen is undetermined.

Source material: naive CD4+ T cells sorted from blood. The subset was: CD45RA+ positively selected. This receptor was taken from a man aged 25 to 45 in good health. V is TRBV25-1 and J is TRBJ2-1; D is perhaps TRBD1 (6 bases). The DNA for the CDR3 is TGTGCCAGCATGGGGGCTAGTTACAATGAGCAGTTCTTC. This encodes CASMGASYNEQFF.